Each of the 23 T cell receptor beta chains below was sequenced from the same sample in a study of long-term antiretroviral therapy in people with HIV. The assay used was immunoSEQ (version v3.0), run at survey level. The data were produced by immunoSEQ multiplex PCR, yet TCRdb's version contains in-frame clones alone and is incomplete. The sample has 20,000 to 25,000 clones, 65% to 90% seen once. The source material was unsorted PBMCs, sampled 0.1 years before starting antiretroviral therapy. The receptors here all came from a man between 18 and 35 years old with HIV.

The V call is TRBV10-2, the J call TRBJ1-6; D is ambiguous. The CDR3 runs to 14 residues. The V gene lost 2 bases and the J gene lost 7 bases, with 9 bases spanning the gap. Germline V gene lookup returns CDR1 WSHSY and CDR2 SAAADI. The CDR3, as DNA: TGCGCCAGCAGTGAGAATCGGGAAAATTCACCCCTCCACTTT. As protein: CASSENRENSPLHF.

V usage is TRBV7-2 and J usage is TRBJ2-3, with 8 bases matching TRBD2. The CDR3 sequence is 14 residues long. V lost 5 bases to trimming and J lost 7 bases; unmatched junction nucleotides: 8. Germline lookup yields CDR1 SGHTA and CDR2 FQGNSA. The CDR3 region is CASSLGLESYTQYF. The CDR3 region has the DNA TGTGCCAGCAGCCTGGGACTAGAAAGTTATACGCAGTATTTT.

The rearrangement links TRBV29-1 to TRBJ2-1, with D unclear. V dropped 4 bases and J dropped 0 bases, with 7 bases sitting between them. The germline V gene has CDR1 SQVTM and CDR2 ANQGSEA. The CDR3 covers 13 residues. DNA for the CDR3: TGCAGCGTTGGGACGGTCTCCTACAATGAGCAGTTCTTC. Its translation: CSVGTVSYNEQFF.

This clone showed up just a few times. The V call is TRBV6-1, the J call TRBJ1-2, with D possibly matching TRBD1 (5 bases). The CDR3 has 14 amino acids. The germline CDR1 and CDR2 sequences are MNHNS and SASEGT. The V end lost 6 bases, the J end lost 6 bases, and 17 bases lay between the germline ends. In DNA form, the CDR3 reads TGTGCCAGCAGGATACCAGGGAGGAGGCATGGCTACACCTTC. Translation gives CASRIPGRRHGYTF.

The V and J genes are TRBV6-5 and TRBJ2-2, with unresolved D. Deletions cut 9 bases from V and 0 bases from J, with 8 bases between. The CDR3 contains 13 residues. Germline V gene lookup returns CDR1 MNHEY and CDR2 SVGAGI. CDR3 loop: CASGESNTGELFF. DNA for the CDR3: TGTGCCAGTGGCGAATCGAACACCGGGGAGCTGTTTTTT.

The gene calls are TRBV27 and TRBJ2-7, with D unresolved. Germline CDR1 reads MNHEY; CDR2 reads SMNVEV (reference sequence). The CDR3 is 12 residues long. The V end lost 8 bases, the J end lost 9 bases, and 17 bases lay between the germline ends. The CDR3 is CASGALQRGQYF. The CDR3 DNA follows: TGTGCCAGCGGCGCCCTACAACGCGGGCAGTACTTC.

The rearrangement joins TRBV2 to TRBJ2-7; weak D call: TRBD2 (6 bases). Germline V gene lookup returns CDR1 SNHLY and CDR2 FYNNEI. This CDR3 is built from 15 residues. V lost 6 bases, J lost 1 base, and 16 bases lay in between. In DNA, the CDR3 is TGTGCCAGCAGGCCAATCCGGGACTTTTCCTACGAGCAGTACTTC. This codes for CASRPIRDFSYEQYF.

This chain connects TRBV27 to TRBJ1-5; D might be TRBD1 (5 bases). Germline CDR1 reads MNHEY; CDR2 reads SMNVEV (reference sequence). The CDR3 runs to 15 residues. Deletions cut 10 bases from V and 3 bases from J, with 19 bases between. The CDR3 reads CATAPVSGSNQPQHF. Written as DNA, the CDR3 is TGTGCCACAGCCCCCGTTTCAGGGTCCAATCAGCCCCAGCATTTT.

The chain has TRBV5-4 and TRBJ1-1; D might be TRBD1 (6 bases). Germline assignment: CDR1 SGHNT and CDR2 YYREEE (reference sequence). V was trimmed by 0 bases and J by 1 base, leaving 13 bases between them. The CDR3 runs 16 residues. DNA of the CDR3: TGTGCCAGCAGCTTGGCCGCTCAGGGGAGGAACACTGAAGCTTTCTTT. Translation: CASSLAAQGRNTEAFF. Drawing the rest from reference TRBV5-4 and TRBJ1-1, the complete variable domain is ETGVTQSPTHLIKTRGQQVTLRCSSQSGHNTVSWYQQALGQGPQFIFQYYREEENGRGNFPPRFSGLQFPNYSSELNVNALELDDSALYLCASSLAAQGRNTEAFFGQGTRLTVV.

The chain couples TRBV7-3 to TRBJ2-2, with D maybe TRBD2 (6 bases). The CDR3 sequence is 15 residues long. Trimming stripped 5 bases from V and 5 bases from J, with 15 bases between. Looked up from germline, CDR1 is SGHTA and CDR2 is FQGTGA. The CDR3 sequence is CASSLGGGRTGELFF. The DNA of the CDR3 is TGTGCCAGCAGCCTAGGTGGGGGGAGGACCGGGGAGCTGTTTTTT.

The genes are TRBV13 and TRBJ1-1, with D uncertain. This CDR3 comprises 13 residues. V was shortened by 0 bases and J by 2 bases, with 4 bases between the two germline ends. Germline V gives CDR1 PRHDT, CDR2 FYEKMQ (reference sequence). CDR3 DNA sequence: TGTGCCAGCAGCTTAGGCTCCAACACTGAAGCTTTCTTT. This translates into CASSLGSNTEAFF.

Regarding this clone: A read error may produce the germline difference seen at one junction end. The rearrangement uses TRBV7-7 and TRBJ2-5; weak D call: TRBD2 (6 bases). The CDR3 is 18 amino acids. CDR1 SSHAT and CDR2 FNYEAQ come from the germline V gene (reference sequence). The CDR3 here is CASSLEARTCGGKGPQYF. The CDR3 DNA reads TGTGCTAGCAGCTTAGAAGCTAGGACTTGTGGGGGGAAAGGGCCCCAGTACTTC.

This clone has just a few counts. The rearrangement joins TRBV7-2 to TRBJ2-7; the D call may be TRBD1 or TRBD2 (5 bases each). The CDR3 length is 14 residues. With 0 bases removed from V and 2 bases from J, the gap between germline ends came to 8 bases. Germline V gene lookup returns CDR1 SGHTA and CDR2 FQGNSA. In DNA, the CDR3 is TGTGCCAGCAGCTTAGCTCCGGGACCCTACGAGCAGTACTTC. Its translation: CASSLAPGPYEQYF.

This chain joins TRBV27 and TRBJ2-7; 7 bases are a match to TRBD2. The CDR3 contains 16 residues. From germline, CDR1 is MNHEY and CDR2 SMNVEV (reference sequence). V was pared by 0 bases and J by 8 bases, with 13 bases of the junction left unmatched. The CDR3, as DNA: TGTGCCAGCAGTTTATCGAGCGTTAGCGGGCGCTTGCAGCAGTACTTC. Translating it yields CASSLSSVSGRLQQYF.

This chain joins TRBV7-9 and TRBJ2-7; 9 bases line up with TRBD1. CDR3 size: 16 residues. J lost 3 bases, V lost 5 bases, and 11 bases had no gene match. CDR1 is SEHNR and CDR2 is FQNEAQ in the germline V gene (reference sequence). The CDR3 loop is CASSHNLGTGNYEQYF. In DNA, the CDR3 is TGTGCCAGCAGCCACAACCTCGGGACAGGGAACTACGAGCAGTACTTC.

This clone is a singleton in its sample. The chain recombines TRBV9 with TRBJ1-5, with 8 positions matching TRBD1. Germline V gives CDR1 SGDLS, CDR2 YYNGEE. This CDR3 is built from 16 residues. V was clipped by 1 base and J by 10 bases; unmatched bases: 13. CDR3 protein: CASSVLGTGLGRPQHF. Here the CDR3 DNA reads TGTGCCAGCAGCGTACTAGGGACAGGCCTAGGTCGTCCCCAGCATTTT. Full variable domain (rest looked up from reference TRBV9 and TRBJ1-5): DSGVTQTPKHLITATGQRVTLRCSPRSGDLSVYWYQQSLDQGLQFLIQYYNGEERAKGNILERFSAQQFPDLHSELNLSSLELGDSALYFCASSVLGTGLGRPQHFGDGTRLSIL.

The V and J genes are TRBV28 and TRBJ2-7, with D unclear. Trimming took 7 bases from V and 3 from J, leaving 10 bases between them. Germline CDR1 and CDR2: MDHEN and SYDVKM. The length of the CDR3 is 12 residues. The CDR3 loop is CASIGTNYEQYF. The CDR3, as DNA: TGTGCCAGCATAGGAACGAACTACGAGCAGTACTTC.

V gene TRBV15 combines with J gene TRBJ1-4; D uncertain. Germline CDR1 LNHNV, CDR2 YYDKDF (reference sequence). V lost 1 base and J lost 7, with 10 bases in between. This CDR3 spans 14 amino acids. The CDR3 is CATSRGPAGEKLFF. The CDR3 nucleotides are TGTGCCACCAGCAGAGGGCCAGCCGGTGAAAAACTGTTTTTT.

This chain's CDR3 is CASSDDRGVQPQHF. The CDR3 DNA is TGTGCCAGCAGCGATGACAGGGGGGTTCAGCCCCAGCATTTT. V and J are TRBV7-3 and TRBJ1-5; 9 bases fit TRBD1. Germline CDR1 SGHTA, CDR2 FQGTGA. The CDR3 loop spans 14 amino acids. The V gene end was trimmed by 5 bases and the J gene end by 6 bases; junction bases not matched to a gene: 5.

The CDR3 here is CASSQVSGLTDTQYF. CDR3 in DNA: TGCGCCAGCAGCCAAGTTAGCGGTCTCACAGATACGCAGTATTTT. The chain combines TRBV4-1 with TRBJ2-3; TRBD2 might be the D (6 bases). The germline V and J ends were trimmed by 1 base and 2 bases, with 10 bases remaining between them. CDR3 length: 15 residues. CDR1 and CDR2 (germline): MGHRA, YSYEKL.

J is TRBJ2-7 and V is TRBV9; 11 bases fit TRBD2. This CDR3 has 16 amino acids. The trim removed 4 bases at V and 6 bases at J, leaving 12 bases unmatched. Germline CDR1 SGDLS, CDR2 YYNGEE. CDR3 coding DNA: TGTGCCAGCAGCTCAGGGACTAGCGGTGGATCGGGCGAGCAGTACTTC. The encoded protein is CASSSGTSGGSGEQYF.

CDR3 loop: CAWRLTGVVGELFF. The CDR3 bases are TGTGCCTGGAGGTTGACAGGGGTGGTCGGGGAGCTGTTTTTT. The genes are TRBV30 and TRBJ2-2, with 8 bases lining up with TRBD1. V lost 3 bases and J lost 7; bases outside the gene matches: 7. This CDR3 is 14 amino acids long. Germline CDR1 is GTSNPN and CDR2 is SVGIG (reference sequence).

The chain links TRBV28 to TRBJ2-5; 11 bases match TRBD1. V shed 9 bases and J 2 bases; nucleotides not matched to a gene: 11. Germline V CDR1 and CDR2: MDHEN, SYDVKM. The CDR3 sequence is 16 residues long. CDR3 residues: CASTPGTGGDQETQYF. The CDR3 DNA is TGTGCCAGTACACCGGGGACAGGGGGTGATCAAGAGACCCAGTACTTC. Looking up the rest from reference TRBV28 and TRBJ2-5 gives the full variable domain: DVKVTQSSRYLVKRTGEKVFLECVQDMDHENMFWYRQDPGLGLRLIYFSYDVKMKEKGDIPEGYSVSREKKERFSLILESASTNQTSMYLCASTPGTGGDQETQYFGPGTRLLVL.